This T cell receptor beta chain derives from a study of blood T cell repertoires in COVID-19. Study at large: The United States, Italy and Spain provided the acute and convalescent COVID-19 samples. In each case, the material was cDNA or gDNA derived from T cells, B-cell-depleted T cells, or PBMCs.

CDR1 is LGHDT and CDR2 is YNNKEL in the germline V gene (reference sequence). With V trimmed by 3 bases and J by 10 bases, 8 bases remained unmatched. The CDR3 is made up of 16 amino acids. A Seattle source enrolled patients during active infection and followed them longitudinally. The method was immunoSEQ multiplex PCR; TCRdb's version includes in-frame clones alone and lacks a portion of them. The repertoire has roughly 390,000 clones, over 75% of them found once; the top ten carry 8.5% to 12%. This clonotype originated in a woman in her 30s with COVID-19, enrolled during active disease. The chain employs TRBV3-1 (or the pseudogene TRBV3-2) and TRBJ1-6; TRBD1 matches 11 bases. The specimen was peripheral blood. In DNA form, the CDR3 reads TGTGCCAGCAGCCAGGCCGGGACAGGGGGTGGATCACCCCTCCACTTT. Translation: CASSQAGTGGGSPLHF.